The entry that follows covers one T cell receptor (beta chain) sequence. The data are from a study of T cell changes during pregnancy in multiple sclerosis. Generated by immunoSEQ multiplex PCR, the TCRdb table keeps only in-frame clones and is missing some. The table shows some 28,000 clones, with around 89% occurring only once. V was cut by 3 bases and J by 0 bases, with 10 bases left in between. This CDR3 is 15 amino acids long. The V gene's germline CDR1 is SGDLS and CDR2 YYNGEE. The receptor's source is a female donor in good health, enrolled as a control in a pregnancy study. This material consisted of CD4+ T cells from peripheral blood mononuclear cells, taken in the first trimester of pregnancy. The genes are TRBV9 and TRBJ1-5, with D possibly being TRBD1 (6 bases). The CDR3 here is CASSAGTLSNQPQHF. As DNA, the CDR3 is TGTGCCAGCAGCGCCGGGACACTTAGCAATCAGCCCCAGCATTTT. Variable domain in full (rest from reference TRBV9 and TRBJ1-5): DSGVTQTPKHLITATGQRVTLRCSPRSGDLSVYWYQQSLDQGLQFLIQYYNGEERAKGNILERFSAQQFPDLHSELNLSSLELGDSALYFCASSAGTLSNQPQHFGDGTRLSIL.